This passage covers 26 T cell receptor beta chains from one sample sequenced in a study of T cell changes during pregnancy in multiple sclerosis. Using immunoSEQ multiplex PCR, the repertoire was profiled, and TCRdb retains in-frame clones only, with some absent. The sample lists roughly 50,000 clones; about 94% were seen once. This material consisted of CD4+ T cells from peripheral blood mononuclear cells, taken after pregnancy. These TCRs come from a female donor with multiple sclerosis, enrolled in a pregnancy study.

The chain links TRBV5-1 to TRBJ1-5; D remains unclear. Deletions cut 1 base from V and 16 bases from J, with 24 bases between. There are 15 residues in the CDR3. From germline, CDR1 is SGHRS and CDR2 YFSETQ. DNA of the CDR3: TGCGCCAGCAGCTTGAGTGTGGGGTCGTTGGAGGGTAAACATTTT. Translating gives CASSLSVGSLEGKHF.

The chain is built from TRBV29-1 and TRBJ2-7, with TRBD2 identical over 12 bases. The CDR3 is made up of 14 amino acids. Trimming at V came to 7 bases and at J to 5 bases, leaving 9 bases not matched to a gene. Germline V gene sequence: CDR1 SQVTM, CDR2 ANQGSEA. The CDR3 DNA is TGCAGCGGTAGGCTAGCGGGAGGGCCTAACGAGCAGTACTTC. It is translated as CSGRLAGGPNEQYF.

This chain connects TRBV7-3 to TRBJ1-1; D uncertain. Germline V gene lookup returns CDR1 SGHTA and CDR2 FQGTGA. V was clipped by 8 bases and J by 1 base, with 17 bases between them. The CDR3 is 15 residues long. The CDR3: CASSEQTTGNTEAFF. CDR3 DNA sequence: TGTGCCAGCTCGGAGCAGACTACTGGGAACACTGAAGCTTTCTTT.

The chain has TRBV6-1 and TRBJ2-2, with TRBD2 identical over 7 bases. Germline CDR1 reads MNHNS; CDR2 reads SASEGT. J was trimmed by 5 bases and V by 4 bases; bases with no gene match: 13. This CDR3 has 17 residues. CDR3 bases: TGTGCCAGCAGTGCGCCCCCGCGGGGGTTACGGACCGGGGAGCTGTTTTTT. Its translation: CASSAPPRGLRTGELFF.

The chain recombines TRBV15 with TRBJ2-3, with 7 positions matching TRBD2. There are 16 residues in the CDR3. CDR1 is LNHNV, CDR2 YYDKDF, per germline (reference sequence). The J segment lost 2 bases and the V segment lost 8 bases, leaving 13 bases of the junction unmatched. CDR3 residues: CATSWGEGTNTDTQYF. In DNA, the CDR3 is TGTGCCACCTCTTGGGGAGAGGGGACTAACACAGATACGCAGTATTTT.

This clone was detected once. The rearrangement uses TRBV18 and TRBJ1-1, with a possible D match to TRBD1 (6 bases). V lost 1 base and J lost 1, with 13 bases in between. CDR1 is KGHSH and CDR2 is LQKENI in the germline V gene. The CDR3 extends over 16 amino acids. The CDR3 DNA sequence: TGTGCCAGCTCACCACTCATGACGGGACAGAACACTGAAGCTTTCTTT. It codes for CASSPLMTGQNTEAFF.

The chain couples TRBV5-1 to TRBJ2-1; TRBD2 aligns across 8 bases. V was pared by 0 bases and J by 0 bases, with 2 bases of the junction left unmatched. The germline gives CDR1 SGHRS, CDR2 YFSETQ. The length of the CDR3 is 16 residues. The CDR3 DNA is TGCGCCAGCAGCTTGGGCGGGAGGAGCTCCTACAATGAGCAGTTCTTC. Translation: CASSLGGRSSYNEQFF.

This rearrangement joins TRBV5-1 to TRBJ2-1; the match to TRBD2 covers 13 bases. V was pared by 4 bases and J by 8 bases, with 9 bases of the junction left unmatched. CDR3 length equals 16 residues. Germline CDR1 reads SGHRS; CDR2 reads YFSETQ. This chain's CDR3 is CASSPGLAGPGDEQFF. The CDR3 coding sequence is TGCGCCAGCAGCCCGGGACTAGCGGGACCTGGGGATGAGCAGTTCTTC.

This clone showed up just once. The rearrangement uses TRBV15 and TRBJ1-5; 7 nucleotides line up with TRBD1. CDR1 LNHNV and CDR2 YYDKDF come from the germline V gene (reference sequence). V gave up 0 bases and J gave up 4 bases; unmatched junction bases: 3. The CDR3 spans 15 residues. DNA for the CDR3: TGTGCCACCAGCAGAGAGTCAGGGGGGAATCAGCCCCAGCATTTT. Amino acids: CATSRESGGNQPQHF.

The rearrangement joins TRBV5-1 to TRBJ2-2; 7 bases line up with TRBD2. After removal of 4 bases from V and 6 bases from J, the junction contained 9 bases not matched to a gene. The CDR3 loop spans 15 amino acids. The germline CDR1 and CDR2 sequences are SGHRS and YFSETQ. The CDR3 nucleotides read TGCGCCAGCAGCCCGGGGGGAGGGCCTCCCGGGGAGCTGTTTTTT. It encodes CASSPGGGPPGELFF.

In this sample, this clone turned up once. The chain employs TRBV9 and TRBJ2-2; 7 bases agree with TRBD2. Germline V gene lookup returns CDR1 SGDLS and CDR2 YYNGEE. The V gene end was trimmed by 5 bases and the J gene end by 5 bases; junction bases not matched to a gene: 3. The CDR3 totals 13 residues. The CDR3 protein is CASRGEGTGELFF. In DNA, the CDR3 is TGTGCCAGCAGGGGGGAGGGGACCGGGGAGCTGTTTTTT.

This clone was observed a few times. The chain recombines TRBV30 with TRBJ1-2, with D maybe TRBD1 (6 bases). V shed 4 bases and J shed 1 base, with 10 bases lying between them. Germline V gene sequence: CDR1 GTSNPN, CDR2 SVGIG (reference sequence). The CDR3 has 13 residues. CDR3 region: CAWIPGVNYGYTF. The CDR3 DNA follows: TGTGCCTGGATTCCAGGGGTTAACTATGGCTACACCTTC.

The genes are TRBV18 and TRBJ2-1, with TRBD2 matching 12 bases. The germline V gene has CDR1 KGHSH and CDR2 LQKENI. This CDR3 contains 14 residues. V was pared by 6 bases and J by 8 bases, with 5 bases of the junction left unmatched. The CDR3 DNA is TGTGCCAGCTCGCGACTAGCGGGAGAAGATGAGCAGTTCTTC. Amino acids: CASSRLAGEDEQFF.

V usage is TRBV15 and J usage is TRBJ2-1; the D is unclear. The germline gives CDR1 LNHNV, CDR2 YYDKDF (reference sequence). Trimming took 5 bases from V and 5 from J, leaving 19 bases between them. CDR3 length: 16 amino acids. This chain's CDR3 is CATSPPARSGNNEQFF. The CDR3 DNA reads as TGTGCCACCAGCCCCCCGGCTCGGAGTGGTAACAATGAGCAGTTCTTC.

The gene calls are TRBV10-3 and TRBJ1-2, with a tentative D call TRBD1 (5 bases). Between the trimmed V and J ends, which lost 6 bases and 2 bases, there was a span of 7 bases. Germline V lookup: CDR1 ENHRY, CDR2 SYGVKD. The CDR3 consists of 12 residues. The CDR3 reads CAIRSGNYGYTF. CDR3 bases: TGTGCCATCAGGTCAGGGAACTATGGCTACACCTTC.

The V gene is TRBV5-1, the J gene TRBJ1-1; tentatively, D is TRBD1 (5 bases). The germline V gene has CDR1 SGHRS and CDR2 YFSETQ. Trimming removed 5 bases at V and 0 bases at J, with 14 bases between. The CDR3 extends over 15 amino acids. The DNA of the CDR3 is TGCGCCAGCAGGCTGGCGGGACCTCTGAACACTGAAGCTTTCTTT. Translating gives CASRLAGPLNTEAFF.

The V call is TRBV2, the J call TRBJ1-5; the match to TRBD1 covers 7 bases. The CDR3 loop spans 14 amino acids. J lost 5 bases, V lost 4 bases, and 5 bases had no gene match. Germline V CDR1 and CDR2: SNHLY, FYNNEI. The CDR3 DNA sequence: TGTGCCAGCAGTGGACAGGGTCGGGATCAGCCCCAGCATTTT. Its protein is CASSGQGRDQPQHF.

This clone was picked up one time. The rearrangement joins TRBV5-4 to TRBJ2-7, with 10 bases matching TRBD2. The CDR3 consists of 18 residues. CDR1 is SGHNT, CDR2 YYREEE, per germline (reference sequence). Losses at the gene ends were 0 bases for V and 2 bases for J; bases not matched to a gene: 11. This chain's CDR3 is CASSLGASGSRGTYEQYF. The CDR3 bases are TGTGCCAGCAGCTTGGGGGCTAGCGGGAGTAGAGGAACCTACGAGCAGTACTTC.

The chain joins TRBV28 to TRBJ2-7; 11 bases are shared with TRBD2. CDR3 length equals 19 residues. Germline V CDR1 and CDR2: MDHEN, SYDVKM. Germline trimming cut 2 bases from V and 2 bases from J; bases unmatched to any gene: 14. CDR3 region: CASSLIATILAGGTYEQYF. CDR3 DNA: TGTGCCAGCAGTTTAATCGCGACCATCCTAGCGGGAGGAACCTACGAGCAGTACTTC. Supplemented by reference TRBV28 and TRBJ2-7, the full variable domain reads DVKVTQSSRYLVKRTGEKVFLECVQDMDHENMFWYRQDPGLGLRLIYFSYDVKMKEKGDIPEGYSVSREKKERFSLILESASTNQTSMYLCASSLIATILAGGTYEQYFGPGTRLTVT.

Here the CDR3 reads CAWSVSQYTEAFF. Here the CDR3 DNA reads TGTGCCTGGAGTGTAAGCCAATACACTGAAGCTTTCTTT. The chain is built from TRBV30 and TRBJ1-1; the D is unclear. Trimming removed 0 bases at V and 3 bases at J, with 8 bases between. The germline V gene encodes CDR1 GTSNPN and CDR2 SVGIG (reference sequence). The CDR3 covers 13 residues.

The chain couples TRBV6-5 to TRBJ1-1; D possibly corresponds to TRBD1 (5 bases). Trimming took 6 bases from V and 0 from J, leaving 14 bases between them. Germline-derived CDR1 and CDR2 are MNHEY and SVGAGI. The CDR3 loop spans 15 amino acids. The CDR3 loop reads CASRTRTIMNTEAFF. CDR3 DNA: TGTGCCAGCAGGACTCGGACAATCATGAACACTGAAGCTTTCTTT.

This clone was found once. V gene TRBV5-1 combines with J gene TRBJ1-1, with 8 nucleotides matching TRBD1. V gave up 4 bases and J gave up 3 bases; unmatched junction bases: 11. Per the germline V gene, CDR1 is SGHRS and CDR2 is YFSETQ. The CDR3 loop spans 16 amino acids. The CDR3 DNA follows: TGCGCCAGCAGCCTCGGGACAGGTGCGGGTCACACTGAAGCTTTCTTT. This codes for CASSLGTGAGHTEAFF.

V usage is TRBV4-3 and J usage is TRBJ1-2; 9 bases agree with TRBD1. This CDR3 region has 14 residues. In germline, CDR1 is LGHNA, CDR2 YSLEER. With 2 bases clipped from V and 3 bases from J, the junction kept 1 base outside the gene matches. CDR3 nucleotides: TGCGCCAGCAGCCAACGACAGGGGGACTATGGCTACACCTTC. It encodes CASSQRQGDYGYTF.

This chain joins TRBV6-6 and TRBJ1-2, with 7 bases identical to TRBD1. Germline V lookup: CDR1 MNHNY, CDR2 SVGAGI (reference sequence). The CDR3 consists of 13 residues. With 6 bases clipped from V and 2 bases from J, the junction kept 3 bases outside the gene matches. CDR3 region: CASSPTGNYGYTF. The CDR3 nucleotides read TGTGCCAGCAGCCCGACAGGGAACTATGGCTACACCTTC.

The rearrangement links TRBV7-9 to TRBJ2-1, with 11 bases that match TRBD2. Germline values: CDR1 SEHNR, CDR2 FQNEAQ (reference sequence). The CDR3 is made up of 15 amino acids. The J segment lost 13 bases and the V segment lost 2 bases, leaving 10 bases of the junction unmatched. The DNA for the CDR3 is TGTGCCAGCAGCTTATTTAGCGGGAGGGAGGGCGAACAGTTCTTC. Protein product: CASSLFSGREGEQFF.

This chain joins TRBV27 and TRBJ2-3; TRBD2 might be the D (6 bases). Trimming took 8 bases from V and 1 from J, leaving 16 bases between them. The length of the CDR3 is 15 residues. CDR1 and CDR2 (germline): MNHEY, SMNVEV (reference sequence). The CDR3 region has the DNA TGTGCCAGCCGACTGGGGGGATGGGGCACAGATACGCAGTATTTT. It translates to CASRLGGWGTDTQYF.